Listed below are T cell receptor beta chains from one sample, sequenced in a study of T cells in tumors after PD-1 blockade. The repertoire was sequenced with immunoSEQ multiplex PCR; TCRdb's copy has only in-frame clones and lacks some. The table has about 63,000 clones, around 67% seen once; the top ten hold about 4.4%. This specimen was PBMCs, taken after anti-PD-1 treatment. These receptors all come from a human donor with basal cell carcinoma. Both conserved end residues are trimmed from each CDR3. D genes are given only for firm matches.

D gene: TRBD2
CDR3 length: 14
V gene: TRBV5-1
J gene: TRBJ2-1
CDR3 protein: ASSLEPAGVNNEQF

D gene: .
CDR3 length: 10
V gene: TRBV19
J gene: TRBJ1-2
CDR3 protein: ASSGRGHGYT

D gene: TRBD1
CDR3 length: 12
V gene: TRBV2
J gene: TRBJ1-1
CDR3 protein: ASNPTGDNTEAF

D gene: .
CDR3 length: 9
V gene: TRBV2
J gene: TRBJ1-1
CDR3 protein: ASQIMTEAF

D gene: TRBD1
CDR3 length: 11
V gene: TRBV28
J gene: TRBJ1-2
CDR3 protein: ASSRTGPRGYT

D gene: .
CDR3 length: 13
V gene: TRBV10-3
J gene: TRBJ2-2
CDR3 protein: AISEAAINTGELF

D gene: TRBD1
CDR3 length: 12
V gene: TRBV5-1
J gene: TRBJ2-5
CDR3 protein: ASSSTGGQETQY

D gene: TRBD1
CDR3 length: 12
V gene: TRBV6-5
J gene: TRBJ1-1
CDR3 protein: ASSRDRGGTEAF

D gene: .
CDR3 length: 12
V gene: TRBV19
J gene: TRBJ2-7
CDR3 protein: ASSIVGVAYEQY

D gene: .
CDR3 length: 14
V gene: TRBV6-4
J gene: TRBJ2-3
CDR3 protein: ASTRERASSTDTQY

D gene: .
CDR3 length: 12
V gene: TRBV24-1
J gene: TRBJ2-7
CDR3 protein: ATSRGAGSYEQY

D gene: TRBD1
CDR3 length: 14
V gene: TRBV7-9
J gene: TRBJ2-1
CDR3 protein: ASSGWDRERRDEQF

D gene: .
CDR3 length: 9
V gene: TRBV28
J gene: TRBJ2-7
CDR3 protein: ASSFNSEQY

D gene: .
CDR3 length: 13
V gene: TRBV1
J gene: TRBJ2-1
CDR3 protein: TSSTAGCSYNEQF

D gene: TRBD2
CDR3 length: 15
V gene: TRBV7-6
J gene: TRBJ2-5
CDR3 protein: ASSLGELAGSQETQY

D gene: TRBD1
CDR3 length: 11
V gene: TRBV2
J gene: TRBJ1-1
CDR3 protein: ASRDRVSTEAF